Listed below are T cell receptor beta chains from one sample, sequenced in a study of blood T cell repertoires in COVID-19. TCRdb's table, derived via immunoSEQ multiplex PCR, lists solely in-frame clones and lacks some. Altogether about 370,000 clones are present, roughly nine tenths being singletons, with the ten largest covering roughly 1%. Sequencing used PBMCs or T cells enriched from blood (not recorded which). The receptors were gathered from a man between 18 and 29 years old who had recovered from COVID-19. The CDR3 runs from the conserved cysteine through the conserved F or W. Each record gives: CDR3 protein, CDR3 DNA, V gene, clone size, J gene, D gene. The D gene is left open where the match is weak. The size entry is marked missing in some rows and otherwise reads once, few, many or a size class.

CATSRVQGALFHEQYF | TGTGCCACCAGCAGGGTACAGGGGGCCCTATTCCACGAGCAGTACTTC | TRBV15 | . | TRBJ2-7 | TRBD1
CASSQDYGSPLHF | TGTGCCAGCAGCCAAGACTACGGTTCACCCCTCCACTTT | TRBV4-2 | . | TRBJ1-6 | .
CASSEVGPLGEQYF | TGTGCCAGCAGTGAAGTTGGGCCCCTCGGAGAGCAGTACTTC | TRBV2 | . | TRBJ2-7 | .
CASQRGGVGGANVLTF | TGTGCCAGTCAGAGGGGGGGAGTTGGTGGGGCCAACGTCCTGACTTTC | TRBV13 | . | TRBJ2-6 | .
CASSPRTSGRGTGELFF | TGTGCCAGCAGCCCCCGGACTAGCGGGCGGGGCACCGGGGAGCTGTTTTTT | TRBV13 | . | TRBJ2-2 | TRBD2
CASSQKGLAFGHTGELFF | TGTGCCAGCAGCCAAAAAGGACTAGCCTTTGGGCACACCGGGGAGCTGTTTTTT | TRBV7-9 | . | TRBJ2-2 | TRBD2
CAITFGERSPLHF | TGTGCCATCACGTTCGGGGAGCGTTCACCCCTCCACTTT | TRBV10-3 | . | TRBJ1-6 | .
CASSHDRGRTDGYTF | TGTGCCAGCAGCCACGACAGGGGGCGCACCGATGGCTACACCTTC | TRBV6-5 | few | TRBJ1-2 | TRBD1
CASRMTGMKTGELFF | TGTGCCAGCAGAATGACAGGGATGAAAACCGGGGAGCTGTTTTTT | TRBV27 | . | TRBJ2-2 | TRBD1
CASSPGGYEQYF | TGTGCCAGCAGCCCCGGGGGCTACGAGCAGTACTTC | TRBV9 | . | TRBJ2-7 | .
CASSALQGWGYTF | TGTGCCAGCAGCGCCCTTCAGGGGTGGGGCTACACCTTC | TRBV2 | . | TRBJ1-2 | .
CASSSGASYGYTF | TGTGCCAGCAGCTCAGGGGCCTCCTATGGCTACACCTTC | TRBV7-2 | . | TRBJ1-2 | .
CASSHPEAGGLHSTDTQYF | TGTGCCAGCAGCCACCCCGAGGCGGGGGGGCTCCATAGCACAGATACGCAGTATTTT | TRBV3-1/TRBV3-2 | . | TRBJ2-3 | TRBD2
CASSPALAQSTDTQYF | TGTGCCAGCAGCCCTGCACTAGCCCAAAGCACAGATACGCAGTATTTT | TRBV5-4 | . | TRBJ2-3 | .
CASSRTGQGNEQFF | TGTGCCAGCAGTAGAACAGGACAGGGCAATGAGCAGTTCTTC | TRBV27 | . | TRBJ2-1 | TRBD1
CASSAQGGYDQPQHF | TGTGCCAGCAGTGCCCAGGGGGGTTACGATCAGCCCCAGCATTTT | TRBV28 | . | TRBJ1-5 | TRBD1
CASSLNRKNSPLHF | TGTGCCAGCAGTTTAAACAGGAAAAATTCACCCCTCCACTTT | TRBV6-1 | . | TRBJ1-6 | .
CASSPTGTAYNEQFF | TGTGCCAGCAGCCCGACCGGGACAGCCTACAATGAGCAGTTCTTC | TRBV7-9 | . | TRBJ2-1 | TRBD1
CAITLLWTGRWQPQHF | TGCGCCATTACCTTACTTTGGACAGGGAGGTGGCAGCCCCAGCATTTT | TRBV10-1 | . | TRBJ1-5 | TRBD1
CASSQGLAGGQIRNEQFF | TGCGCCAGCAGCCAAGGACTAGCGGGAGGGCAAATCCGCAATGAGCAGTTCTTC | TRBV4-3 | . | TRBJ2-1 | TRBD2
CASSSLGAGELFF | TGTGCCAGCAGCTCGTTAGGGGCCGGGGAGCTGTTTTTT | TRBV9 | . | TRBJ2-2 | .
CASSLYMNTEAFF | TGTGCCAGCAGCTTATACATGAACACTGAAGCTTTCTTT | TRBV7-2 | once | TRBJ1-1 | .
CASSEDITYSGNTIYF | TGTGCCAGCAGCGAGGACATTACTTACTCTGGAAACACCATATATTTT | TRBV7-8 | . | TRBJ1-3 | .
CASREAKSSYNEQFF | TGTGCCAGCAGGGAGGCAAAGAGCTCCTACAATGAGCAGTTCTTC | TRBV2 | . | TRBJ2-1 | .
CASSGATGYSNQPQHF | TGTGCCAGCAGTGGGGCCACAGGCTATAGCAATCAGCCCCAGCATTTT | TRBV6-1 | . | TRBJ1-5 | .
CASTHRVDSNQPQHF | TGTGCCAGCACCCACAGGGTAGATAGCAATCAGCCCCAGCATTTT | TRBV6-5 | . | TRBJ1-5 | .
CASTRGSSYNEQFF | TGTGCCAGCACCCGAGGGAGCTCCTACAATGAGCAGTTCTTC | TRBV28 | once | TRBJ2-1 | .
CASSLGAGGLETQYF | TGTGCCAGCAGCTTAGGAGCGGGGGGGCTTGAGACCCAGTACTTC | TRBV7-3 | . | TRBJ2-5 | TRBD2
CASSLALRNTIYF | TGTGCCAGCAGCTTAGCTCTTAGAAACACCATATATTTT | TRBV11-2 | . | TRBJ1-3 | .
CASSSTGLNSPLHF | TGTGCCAGCAGCTCGACAGGGCTCAATTCACCCCTCCACTTT | TRBV7-3 | few | TRBJ1-6 | TRBD1
CASRGLAGGPTFDEQFF | TGCGCCAGCCGTGGACTAGCGGGAGGGCCGACTTTCGATGAGCAGTTCTTC | TRBV5-1 | . | TRBJ2-1 | TRBD2
CASSLGPSFGGTYEQYF | TGTGCCAGCAGCTTAGGCCCCTCCTTTGGCGGGACCTACGAGCAGTACTTC | TRBV7-2 | few | TRBJ2-7 | .
CASSLVGGGIDTQYF | TGTGCCAGCAGCTTGGTTGGCGGGGGGATAGATACGCAGTATTTT | TRBV5-5 | . | TRBJ2-3 | TRBD2
CASSYRGLYGYTF | TGTGCCAGCAGTTACCGCGGCCTCTATGGCTACACCTTC | TRBV6-5 | . | TRBJ1-2 | .
CASSLSLAVATNEQFF | TGCGCCAGCAGCCTATCACTAGCGGTGGCTACCAATGAGCAGTTCTTC | TRBV4-1 | . | TRBJ2-1 | TRBD2
CATSRDPGDEAFF | TGTGCCACCAGCAGAGATCCGGGGGATGAAGCTTTCTTT | TRBV15 | . | TRBJ1-1 | .
CASSFLGTGYGYTF | TGTGCCAGCAGTTTCCTCGGGACAGGGTATGGCTACACCTTC | TRBV28 | . | TRBJ1-2 | TRBD1
CASSPGYTEAFF | TGTGCCAGTAGCCCAGGGTACACTGAAGCTTTCTTT | TRBV19 | . | TRBJ1-1 | .
CASSPGGTDTQYF | TGTGCCAGCAGCCCGGGGGGCACAGATACGCAGTATTTT | TRBV11-3 | . | TRBJ2-3 | .
CATSIDTGKEDEQYF | TGTGCCACCAGCATAGACACAGGGAAGGAGGACGAGCAGTACTTC | TRBV15 | . | TRBJ2-7 | .
CATSEGRDRGFYEQYF | TGTGCCACCAGTGAGGGCCGGGACAGGGGGTTCTACGAGCAGTACTTC | TRBV24-1 | . | TRBJ2-7 | TRBD1
CASSQFSGPISYEQYF | TGTGCCAGCAGCCAGTTTAGCGGACCAATCTCCTACGAGCAGTACTTC | TRBV3-1/TRBV3-2 | . | TRBJ2-7 | .
CASSLSSGRAVEQYF | TGTGCCAGCAGCCTTTCTAGCGGGAGGGCCGTAGAGCAGTACTTC | TRBV7-2 | . | TRBJ2-7 | TRBD2
CASSLAAGARSDTQYF | TGCGCCAGCAGCTTGGCCGCAGGGGCGAGATCAGATACGCAGTATTTT | TRBV5-1 | . | TRBJ2-3 | .
CASSPPGTSGINEQFF | TGTGCCAGCTCACCGCCCGGGACTAGCGGGATCAATGAGCAGTTCTTC | TRBV18 | . | TRBJ2-1 | TRBD2
CASSPRETEQFF | TGTGCCAGCTCACCCAGGGAAACTGAGCAGTTCTTC | TRBV18 | once | TRBJ2-1 | .
CAISGVGAYEQYF | TGTGCCATCAGCGGGGTTGGAGCCTACGAGCAGTACTTC | TRBV10-3 | . | TRBJ2-7 | .
CASSEFRTGPNYGYTF | TGTGCCAGCAGTGAATTTAGGACAGGCCCTAACTATGGCTACACCTTC | TRBV25-1 | . | TRBJ1-2 | TRBD1
CASSLARQGGNTEAFF | TGTGCCAGCAGCTTGGCCCGACAGGGGGGGAACACTGAAGCTTTCTTT | TRBV5-8 | . | TRBJ1-1 | TRBD1
CAIKPGTSRNEQFF | TGTGCCATTAAACCCGGGACTAGCCGAAATGAGCAGTTCTTC | TRBV10-3 | . | TRBJ2-1 | TRBD2
CATSRDPSTYEQYF | TGTGCCACCAGCAGAGACCCTTCTACCTACGAGCAGTACTTC | TRBV15 | . | TRBJ2-7 | .
CASSLEGGSGYEQYF | TGTGCCAGCAGCTTAGAGGGCGGGAGTGGGTACGAGCAGTACTTC | TRBV7-2 | once | TRBJ2-7 | TRBD2
CASSRQLNTEAFF | TGTGCCAGCAGTAGACAGCTGAACACTGAAGCTTTCTTT | TRBV2 | . | TRBJ1-1 | .
CASSLSERGETQYF | TGTGCCAGCAGCTTAAGCGAGAGAGGGGAGACCCAGTACTTC | TRBV7-3 | . | TRBJ2-5 | .
CASSPRTGGSYEQYF | TGTGCCAGCAGTCCCCGGACAGGGGGATCCTACGAGCAGTACTTC | TRBV7-9 | . | TRBJ2-7 | TRBD1
CASSQFSTGDGYTF | TGTGCCAGCAGCCAATTTTCCACAGGGGACGGCTACACCTTC | TRBV3-1/TRBV3-2 | medium-sized | TRBJ1-2 | TRBD1
CASSAGSGALSYEQYF | TGTGCCAGCAGCGCCGGTAGCGGGGCCCTCTCCTACGAGCAGTACTTC | TRBV7-8 | . | TRBJ2-7 | TRBD2
CASSSPGLAGAQTQYF | TGTGCCAGCAGTTCCCCGGGACTAGCGGGAGCGCAGACCCAGTACTTC | TRBV28 | . | TRBJ2-5 | TRBD2
CASSLSVGQETQYF | TGTGCCAGCAGCTTAAGTGTCGGCCAAGAGACCCAGTACTTC | TRBV7-3 | . | TRBJ2-5 | .